This T cell receptor beta chain stems from a study of radiotherapy plus CTLA-4 blockade in lung cancer (dated by TCRdb to 2016 to 2019). At the level of the whole study: Objective responses were observed in approximately 19% of enrolled patients, and disease control was achieved in less than 35%.

Study-level results and caveats: The strongest predictors of response were reported to be early dynamic shifts in blood T cell clones along with a rise in serum interferon-beta following radiation. TCR clones derived from tumors expanded in peripheral blood after treatment with radiotherapy and ipilimumab.

Library creation used the immunoSEQ multiplex PCR assay. TCRdb mirrors the immuneACCESS table, restricted to in-frame sequences. Some clones are absent from its copies; in checked studies, under half trace to an unresolved V gene, and the reason for the others is unknown. The sample table lists some 52,000 clones, under 85% of them with a count of one. The ten largest make up 2.5% to 3.5% of the sample. This clone showed up just once. The clone's antigen remains unknown. It has no much larger one-base neighbor in the sample; base qualities were not kept. In this study, focal radiation therapy paired with CTLA-4 blockade (ipilimumab) was tested in patients who had chemo-refractory metastatic non-small-cell lung cancer. The CDR3 measures 15 amino acids from cysteine to phenylalanine. Solely the CDR3 DNA is kept, with 45 bases framed from the first base. CDR1 and CDR2 are read off the germline V gene as SNHLY and FYNNEI. V has 7 bases trimmed and J has 3 bases trimmed; junction bases matching no gene number 2.

This material consisted of peripheral blood, taken from a patient treated with radiotherapy plus ipilimumab. The rearrangement joined TRBV2 to TRBJ2-1, and 14 junction bases match TRBD2. The clonotype comes from a human donor with non-small cell lung cancer who had a partial response to radiotherapy plus ipilimumab. The sequence in DNA is TGTGCCAGCAAAGGACTAGCGGGGGGCTACAATGAGCAGTTCTTC. This is translated as CASKGLAGGYNEQFF.